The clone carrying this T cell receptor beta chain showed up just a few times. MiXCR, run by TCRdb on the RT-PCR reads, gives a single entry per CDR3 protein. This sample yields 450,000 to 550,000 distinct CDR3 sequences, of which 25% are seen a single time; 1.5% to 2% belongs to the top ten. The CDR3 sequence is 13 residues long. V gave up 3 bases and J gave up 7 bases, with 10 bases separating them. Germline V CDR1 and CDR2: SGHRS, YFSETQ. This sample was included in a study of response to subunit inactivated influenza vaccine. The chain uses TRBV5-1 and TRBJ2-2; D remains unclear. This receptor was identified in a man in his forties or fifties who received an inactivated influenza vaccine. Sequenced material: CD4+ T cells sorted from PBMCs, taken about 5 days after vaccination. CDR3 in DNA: TGCGCCAGCAGCTACGGAGCCGGCGGGGAGCTGTTTTTT. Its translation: CASSYGAGGELFF.